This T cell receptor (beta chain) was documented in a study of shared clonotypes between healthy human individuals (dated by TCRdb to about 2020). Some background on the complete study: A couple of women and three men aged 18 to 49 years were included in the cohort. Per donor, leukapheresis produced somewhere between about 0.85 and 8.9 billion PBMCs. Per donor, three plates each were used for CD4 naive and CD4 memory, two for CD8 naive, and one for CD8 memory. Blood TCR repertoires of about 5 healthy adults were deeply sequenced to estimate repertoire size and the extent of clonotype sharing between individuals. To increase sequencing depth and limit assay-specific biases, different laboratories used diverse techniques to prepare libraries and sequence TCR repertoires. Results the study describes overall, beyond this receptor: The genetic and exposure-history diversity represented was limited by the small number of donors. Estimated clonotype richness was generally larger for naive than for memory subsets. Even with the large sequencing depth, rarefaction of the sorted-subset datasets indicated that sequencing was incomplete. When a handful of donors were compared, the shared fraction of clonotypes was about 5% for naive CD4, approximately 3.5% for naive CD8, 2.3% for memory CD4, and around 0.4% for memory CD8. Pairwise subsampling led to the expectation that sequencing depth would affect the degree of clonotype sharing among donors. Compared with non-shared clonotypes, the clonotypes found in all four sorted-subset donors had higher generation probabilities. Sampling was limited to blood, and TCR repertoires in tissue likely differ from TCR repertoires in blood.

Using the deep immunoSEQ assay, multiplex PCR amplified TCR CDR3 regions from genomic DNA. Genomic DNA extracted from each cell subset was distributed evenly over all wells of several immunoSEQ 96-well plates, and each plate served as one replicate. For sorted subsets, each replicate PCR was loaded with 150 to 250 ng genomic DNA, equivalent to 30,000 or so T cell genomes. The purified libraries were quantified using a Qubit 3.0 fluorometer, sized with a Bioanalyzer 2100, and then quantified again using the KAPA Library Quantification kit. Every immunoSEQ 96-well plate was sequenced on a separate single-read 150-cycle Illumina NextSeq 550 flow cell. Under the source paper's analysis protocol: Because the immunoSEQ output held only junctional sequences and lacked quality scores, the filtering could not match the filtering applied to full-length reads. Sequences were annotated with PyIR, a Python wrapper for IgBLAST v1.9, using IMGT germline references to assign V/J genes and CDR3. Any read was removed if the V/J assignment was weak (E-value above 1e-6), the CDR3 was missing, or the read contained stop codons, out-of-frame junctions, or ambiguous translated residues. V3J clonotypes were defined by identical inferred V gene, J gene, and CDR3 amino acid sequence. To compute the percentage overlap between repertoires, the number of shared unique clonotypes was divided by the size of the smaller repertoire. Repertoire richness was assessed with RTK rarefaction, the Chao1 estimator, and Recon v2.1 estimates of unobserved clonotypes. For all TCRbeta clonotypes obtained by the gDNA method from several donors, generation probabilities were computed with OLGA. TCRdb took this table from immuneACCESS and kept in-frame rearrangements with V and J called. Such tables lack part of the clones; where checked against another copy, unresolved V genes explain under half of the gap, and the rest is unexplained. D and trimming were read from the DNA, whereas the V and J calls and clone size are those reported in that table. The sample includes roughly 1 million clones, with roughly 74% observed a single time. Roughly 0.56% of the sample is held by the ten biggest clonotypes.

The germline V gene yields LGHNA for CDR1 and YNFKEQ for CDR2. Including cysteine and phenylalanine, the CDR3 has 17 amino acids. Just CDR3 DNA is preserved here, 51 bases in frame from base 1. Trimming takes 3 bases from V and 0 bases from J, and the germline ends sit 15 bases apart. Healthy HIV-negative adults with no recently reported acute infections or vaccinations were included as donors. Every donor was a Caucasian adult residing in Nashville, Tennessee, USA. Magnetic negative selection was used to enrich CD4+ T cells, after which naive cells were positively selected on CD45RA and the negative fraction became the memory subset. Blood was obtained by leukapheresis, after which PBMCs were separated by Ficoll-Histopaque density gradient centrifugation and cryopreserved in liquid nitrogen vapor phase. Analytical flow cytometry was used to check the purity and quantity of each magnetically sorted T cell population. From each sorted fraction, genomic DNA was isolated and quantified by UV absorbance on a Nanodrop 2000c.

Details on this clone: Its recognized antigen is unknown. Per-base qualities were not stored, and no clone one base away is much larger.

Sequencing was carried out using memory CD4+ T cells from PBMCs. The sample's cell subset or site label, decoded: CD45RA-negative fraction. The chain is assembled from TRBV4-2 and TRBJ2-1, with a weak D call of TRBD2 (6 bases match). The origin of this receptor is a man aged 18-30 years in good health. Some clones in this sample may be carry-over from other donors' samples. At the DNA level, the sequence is TGTGCCAGCAGCCAGGGCCGGGGTAGCGGCTCCTACAATGAGCAGTTCTTC. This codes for CASSQGRGSGSYNEQFF.